This TCR beta chain was identified in a study of T cell changes during pregnancy in multiple sclerosis. Assay: immunoSEQ multiplex PCR; the TCRdb copy retains only in-frame clones and omits some. Here the sample spans 30,000 to 35,000 clones, around nine tenths being singletons. Per germline, CDR1 SGHTA and CDR2 FQGNSA. The CDR3 has 16 amino acids. With 1 base clipped from V and 6 bases from J, the junction kept 5 bases outside the gene matches. The receptor was derived from a female donor in good health, enrolled as a control in a pregnancy study. The sample in question was CD4+ T cells from peripheral blood mononuclear cells, obtained in the second trimester of pregnancy. The chain carries TRBV7-2 and TRBJ2-2; 10 positions agree with TRBD2. The CDR3 DNA follows: TGTGCCAGCAGCTTAGAAGCGGGGGGGGTGTCCGGGGAGCTGTTTTTT. This translates into CASSLEAGGVSGELFF.